The 20 T cell receptor beta chains given below trace back to one sample, sequenced in a study of blood T cell repertoires in COVID-19. Method: immunoSEQ multiplex PCR; TCRdb's copy keeps in-frame clones and lacks some. In the table there are about 260,000 clones, 88% of which are singletons. The sample was peripheral blood. The receptors were sampled from a human donor in a cohort sampled during active COVID-19.

The V and J genes are TRBV5-8 and TRBJ2-7; no clear D. V was trimmed by 2 bases and J by 3 bases, leaving 15 bases between them. From germline, CDR1 is SGHTS and CDR2 YDEGEE. The CDR3 extends over 15 amino acids. The CDR3 is CASSFDGFRVYEQYF. CDR3 DNA: TGTGCCAGCAGCTTCGACGGCTTTCGGGTCTACGAGCAGTACTTC.

The gene calls are TRBV6-5 and TRBJ2-3, with 14 bases fitting TRBD2. Unmatched junction bases numbered 8, after V lost 11 bases and J lost 4 bases. CDR1 is MNHEY and CDR2 is SVGAGI in the germline V gene. CDR3 length: 15 amino acids. The CDR3 coding sequence is TGTGCCGGGACTAGCGGGGGCTCAGCGCCAGATACGCAGTATTTT. This encodes CAGTSGGSAPDTQYF.

As for this clone: An end of the junction differs from the germline gene, which may be a read error. The chain is built from TRBV18 and TRBJ1-1; 8 positions agree with TRBD1. Germline assignment: CDR1 KGHSH and CDR2 LQKENI. The length of the CDR3 is 15 residues. The CDR3 sequence is CASSPQQGDDTEAFF. CDR3 DNA: TGTGCCAGCTCTCCACAACAGGGGGATGACACTGAAGCTTTCTTT. The variable domain in full, with the rest retrieved from reference TRBV18 and TRBJ1-1, is NAGVMQNPRHLVRRRGQEARLRCSPMKGHSHVYWYRQLPEEGLKFMVYLQKENIIDESGMPKERFSAEFPKEGPSILRIQQVVRGDSAAYFCASSPQQGDDTEAFFGQGTRLTVV.

V usage is TRBV2 and J usage is TRBJ2-7, with a possible D match to TRBD2 (6 bases). CDR1 is SNHLY and CDR2 is FYNNEI in the germline V gene. With 7 bases removed from V and 0 bases from J, the gap between germline ends came to 16 bases. CDR3 length equals 15 residues. For the CDR3, the DNA is TGTGCCAGCACGATAACCGGGGGAAGCTCCTACGAGCAGTACTTC. Its translation is CASTITGGSSYEQYF.

This chain links TRBV4-3 with TRBJ1-2, with a tentative D call TRBD1 (6 bases). Germline V CDR1 and CDR2: LGHNA, YSLEER. Trimming removed 3 bases at V and 5 bases at J, with 13 bases between. The CDR3 is made up of 14 amino acids. CDR3 region: CASSHRGGLYGYTF. In DNA form, the CDR3 reads TGCGCCAGCAGCCACAGGGGCGGTTTGTATGGCTACACCTTC.

This clone was detected many times. The chain combines TRBV7-2 with TRBJ2-7, with a weak D call TRBD2 (7 bases). Trimming took 1 base from V and 3 from J, leaving 13 bases between them. The CDR3 sequence is 15 residues long. Germline V gives CDR1 SGHTA, CDR2 FQGNSA. Here the CDR3 DNA reads TGTGCCAGCAGCTTAGGGGACGGGGGGCTCTACGAGCAGTACTTC. Its protein is CASSLGDGGLYEQYF.

The chain combines TRBV9 with TRBJ1-1; a possible D gene is TRBD1 (6 bases). The CDR3 sequence is 16 residues long. Germline CDR1 SGDLS, CDR2 YYNGEE. Trimming cost V 4 bases and J 0 bases, with 16 bases left between them. The CDR3 DNA follows: TGTGCCAGCAGCCCTGGGGGGGGCCAAATGAACACTGAAGCTTTCTTT. It encodes CASSPGGGQMNTEAFF.

The chain carries TRBV12-3 or TRBV12-4 and TRBJ2-2; D remains ambiguous. The CDR3 contains 13 residues. Trimming took 7 bases from V and 3 from J, leaving 9 bases between them. CDR3 nucleotide sequence: TGTGCCAGCATCTCCCGGTACACCGGGGAGCTGTTTTTT. Its protein is CASISRYTGELFF.

This clone occurred a few times. The chain links TRBV4-1 to TRBJ2-7, with 7 bases lining up with TRBD2. The length of the CDR3 is 14 residues. Trimming took 4 bases from V and 4 from J; bases not matched to a gene: 7. The V gene's germline CDR1 is MGHRA and CDR2 YSYEKL. The CDR3 loop reads CASSPIRGEYEQYF. For the CDR3, the DNA is TGCGCCAGCAGCCCCATCCGGGGGGAGTACGAGCAGTACTTC.

The chain joins TRBV7-8 to TRBJ2-7, with D possibly TRBD2 on 5 matching bases. Trimming removed 3 bases from V and 0 bases from J, with 12 bases in between. Germline-derived CDR1 and CDR2 are SGHVS and FQNEAQ. The CDR3 runs 15 residues. Written as DNA, the CDR3 is TGTGCCAGCAGCTTTGATGTGGGGAGCTCCTACGAGCAGTACTTC. Protein: CASSFDVGSSYEQYF.

The rearrangement joins TRBV6-1 to TRBJ2-1; no reliable D call. Trimming left V 2 bases short and J 4 bases short, with 15 bases between. This CDR3 comprises 16 residues. In germline, CDR1 is MNHNS, CDR2 SASEGT. The CDR3 reads CASSEFRGSSYNEQFF. The CDR3 region has the DNA TGTGCCAGCAGTGAATTTCGAGGTTCATCATACAATGAGCAGTTCTTC.

The chain combines TRBV18 with TRBJ2-2; D unresolved. Trimming stripped 6 bases from V and 1 base from J, with 18 bases between. The CDR3 totals 17 residues. Germline-derived CDR1 and CDR2 are KGHSH and LQKENI. CDR3 protein: CASSTNVAGMNTGELFF. The CDR3 DNA reads as TGTGCCAGCTCGACAAACGTGGCAGGAATGAACACCGGGGAGCTGTTTTTT.

This chain connects TRBV6-2 or TRBV6-3 to TRBJ2-7, with D maybe TRBD1 (6 bases). From germline, CDR1 is MNHEY and CDR2 SVGEGT. CDR3 length: 15 residues. Trimming removed 5 bases from V and 2 bases from J, with 16 bases in between. The CDR3 region is CASSRTATLTYEQYF. For the CDR3, the DNA is TGTGCCAGCAGTCGGACAGCGACTTTGACCTACGAGCAGTACTTC.

The rearrangement joins TRBV11-2 to TRBJ2-5; D is unclear. The CDR3 runs to 17 residues. The germline CDR1 and CDR2 sequences are SGHAT and FQNNGV. Trimming shortened V by 1 base and J by 1 base, and 16 bases separated the two germline ends. The CDR3 nucleotides are TGTGCCAGCAGCTTAGGTACGCTAAGAACGTTCCAAGAGACCCAGTACTTC. Translating it yields CASSLGTLRTFQETQYF.

V usage is TRBV7-2 and J usage is TRBJ1-2; 8 bases match TRBD1. The CDR3 consists of 16 residues. CDR1 SGHTA and CDR2 FQGNSA come from the germline V gene. The V segment lost 5 bases and the J segment 5 bases; nucleotides outside the gene matches: 13. The CDR3 nucleotides are TGTGCCAGCAGCCTAACACCGGGACAGGCAGGTTATGGCTACACCTTC. As protein: CASSLTPGQAGYGYTF.

The V and J genes are TRBV29-1 and TRBJ2-2, with D perhaps TRBD1 (6 bases). Germline CDR1 is SQVTM and CDR2 is ANQGSEA. V lost 2 bases to trimming and J lost 5 bases, with 18 bases between them. The CDR3 has 16 residues. The CDR3 nucleotides read TGCAGCGTTGAATTGGTGCCCGGGACACTTACCGGGGAGCTGTTTTTT. Protein: CSVELVPGTLTGELFF.

The chain carries TRBV28 and TRBJ2-7; 9 bases match TRBD2. The CDR3 is 15 amino acids. V lost 10 bases and J lost 2; bases outside the gene matches: 12. Germline V gene sequence: CDR1 MDHEN, CDR2 SYDVKM. CDR3 bases: TGTGCCACCTACCGACGGGTAGCGGGAGCCTACGAGCAGTACTTC. It yields the protein CATYRRVAGAYEQYF.

The chain links TRBV19 to TRBJ2-7; 11 nucleotides align to TRBD2. The V and J ends lost 5 bases and 4 bases, in that order; junction bases with no gene match: 10. Germline values: CDR1 LNHDA, CDR2 SQIVND (reference sequence). This CDR3 has 16 residues. The CDR3 DNA follows: TGTGCCAGTAGTTCGCGGGGTAGCGGGGGGGTTTACGAGCAGTACTTC. Residues: CASSSRGSGGVYEQYF.

The V and J genes are TRBV5-4 and TRBJ1-5; D possibly corresponds to TRBD1 (6 bases). Trimming left V 4 bases short and J 4 bases short, with 18 bases between. CDR1 and CDR2 from the germline V gene are SGHNT and YYREEE (reference sequence). The CDR3 covers 16 residues. The CDR3 DNA reads TGTGCCAGCAGCCCCGGTTACGGGGGGCTTAATCAGCCCCAGCATTTT. This encodes CASSPGYGGLNQPQHF.

This chain joins TRBV6-2 or TRBV6-3 and TRBJ2-1, with 12 bases identical to TRBD2. The CDR3 length is 15 residues. Germline V gene lookup returns CDR1 MNHEY and CDR2 SVGEGT. V was clipped by 6 bases and J by 10 bases; unmatched bases: 10. The CDR3 nucleotides are TGTGCCAGCAGCCGGGGGCTAGCGGGAGGGCGGGAGCAGTTCTTC. Protein: CASSRGLAGGREQFF.